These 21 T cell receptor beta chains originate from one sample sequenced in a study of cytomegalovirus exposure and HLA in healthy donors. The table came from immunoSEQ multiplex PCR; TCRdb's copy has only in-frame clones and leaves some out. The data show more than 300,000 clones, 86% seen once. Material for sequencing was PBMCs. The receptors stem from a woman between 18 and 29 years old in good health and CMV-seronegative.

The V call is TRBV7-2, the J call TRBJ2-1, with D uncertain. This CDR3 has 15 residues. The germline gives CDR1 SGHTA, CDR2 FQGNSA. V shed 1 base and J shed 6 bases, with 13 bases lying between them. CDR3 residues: CASSLEFRGGNEQFF. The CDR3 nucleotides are TGTGCCAGCAGCTTAGAATTTCGCGGCGGCAATGAGCAGTTCTTC.

The CDR3 DNA follows: TGCGCCAGCAGCCAAGACCTAACAGGGGACGGCTACACCTTC. This gives the protein CASSQDLTGDGYTF. The chain employs TRBV4-1 and TRBJ1-2, with 7 bases matching TRBD1. The CDR3 totals 14 residues. V gave up 0 bases and J gave up 8 bases; unmatched junction bases: 6. Germline V gives CDR1 MGHRA, CDR2 YSYEKL.

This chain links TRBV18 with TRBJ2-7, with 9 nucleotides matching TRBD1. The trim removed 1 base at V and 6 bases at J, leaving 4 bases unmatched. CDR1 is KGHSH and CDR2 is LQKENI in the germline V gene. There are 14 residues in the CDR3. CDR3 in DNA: TGTGCCAGCTCACCACTACAGGGGGCTTTCGAGCAGTACTTC. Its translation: CASSPLQGAFEQYF. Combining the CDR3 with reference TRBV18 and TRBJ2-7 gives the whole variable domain NAGVMQNPRHLVRRRGQEARLRCSPMKGHSHVYWYRQLPEEGLKFMVYLQKENIIDESGMPKERFSAEFPKEGPSILRIQQVVRGDSAAYFCASSPLQGAFEQYFGPGTRLTVT.

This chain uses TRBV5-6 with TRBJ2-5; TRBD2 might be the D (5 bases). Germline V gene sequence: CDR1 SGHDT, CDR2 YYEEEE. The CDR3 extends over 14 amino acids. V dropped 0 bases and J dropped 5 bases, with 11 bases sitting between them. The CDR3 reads CASSLGAGKETQYF. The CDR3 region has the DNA TGTGCCAGCAGCTTGGGCGCGGGTAAGGAGACCCAGTACTTC.

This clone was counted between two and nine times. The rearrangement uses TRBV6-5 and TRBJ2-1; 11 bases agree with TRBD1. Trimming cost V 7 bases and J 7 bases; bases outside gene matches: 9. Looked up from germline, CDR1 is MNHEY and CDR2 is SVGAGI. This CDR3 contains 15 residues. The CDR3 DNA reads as TGTGCCAGCACCCCGGGGACAGGGGGTAGGAATGAGCAGTTCTTC. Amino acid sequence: CASTPGTGGRNEQFF.

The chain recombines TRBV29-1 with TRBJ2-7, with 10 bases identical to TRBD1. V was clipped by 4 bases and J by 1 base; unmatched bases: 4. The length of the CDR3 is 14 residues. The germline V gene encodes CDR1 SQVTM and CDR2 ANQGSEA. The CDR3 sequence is CSVGTGGQSYEQYF. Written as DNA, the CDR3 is TGCAGCGTTGGGACAGGGGGACAGTCCTACGAGCAGTACTTC.

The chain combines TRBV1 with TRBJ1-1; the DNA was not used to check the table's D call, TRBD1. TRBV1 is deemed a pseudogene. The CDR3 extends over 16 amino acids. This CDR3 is CTSSLRPGQKNTEAFF. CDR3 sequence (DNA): TGCACCAGCAGCCTTAGACCCGGACAAAAGAACACTGAAGCTTTCTTT.

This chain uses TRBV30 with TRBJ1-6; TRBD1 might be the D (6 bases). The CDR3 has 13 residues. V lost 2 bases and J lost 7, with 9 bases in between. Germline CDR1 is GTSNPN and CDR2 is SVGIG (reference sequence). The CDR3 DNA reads TGTGCCTGGAGTTCAGGGGCGAATTCACCCCTCCACTTT. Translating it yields CAWSSGANSPLHF.

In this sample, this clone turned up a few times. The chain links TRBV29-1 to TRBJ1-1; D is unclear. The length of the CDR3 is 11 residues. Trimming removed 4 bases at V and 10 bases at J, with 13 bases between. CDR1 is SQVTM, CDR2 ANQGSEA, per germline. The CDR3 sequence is CSVGTVARAFF. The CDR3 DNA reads TGCAGCGTTGGTACAGTCGCACGAGCTTTCTTT.

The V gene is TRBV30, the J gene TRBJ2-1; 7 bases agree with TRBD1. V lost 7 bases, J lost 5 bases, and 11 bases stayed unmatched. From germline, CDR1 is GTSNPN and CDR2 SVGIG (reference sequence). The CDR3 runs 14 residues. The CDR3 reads CASSGTVLDNEQFF. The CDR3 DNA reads TGTGCCTCCTCCGGGACAGTGTTGGACAATGAGCAGTTCTTC.

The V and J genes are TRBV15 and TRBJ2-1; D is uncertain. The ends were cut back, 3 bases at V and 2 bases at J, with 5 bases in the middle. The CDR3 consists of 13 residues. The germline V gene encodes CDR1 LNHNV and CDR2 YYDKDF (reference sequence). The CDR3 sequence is CATSRETYNEQFF. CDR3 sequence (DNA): TGTGCCACCAGCAGGGAGACCTACAATGAGCAGTTCTTC.

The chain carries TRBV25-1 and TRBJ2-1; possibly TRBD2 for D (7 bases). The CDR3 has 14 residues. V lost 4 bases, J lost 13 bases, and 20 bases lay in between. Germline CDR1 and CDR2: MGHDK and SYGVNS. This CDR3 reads CASSGSFGGGGQFF. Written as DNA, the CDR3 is TGTGCCAGCAGTGGCTCCTTCGGGGGAGGGGGTCAGTTCTTC. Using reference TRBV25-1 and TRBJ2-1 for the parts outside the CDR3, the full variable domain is EADIYQTPRYLVIGTGKKITLECSQTMGHDKMYWYQQDPGMELHLIHYSYGVNSTEKGDLSSESTVSRIRTEHFPLTLESARPSHTSQYLCASSGSFGGGGQFFGPGTRLTVL.

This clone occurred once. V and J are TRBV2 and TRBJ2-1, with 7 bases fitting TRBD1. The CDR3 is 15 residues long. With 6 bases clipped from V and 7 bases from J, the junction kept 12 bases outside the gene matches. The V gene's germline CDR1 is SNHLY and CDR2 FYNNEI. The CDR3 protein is CASSRPRTGGNEQFF. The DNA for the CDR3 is TGTGCCAGCAGCCGCCCCCGGACAGGCGGGAATGAGCAGTTCTTC.

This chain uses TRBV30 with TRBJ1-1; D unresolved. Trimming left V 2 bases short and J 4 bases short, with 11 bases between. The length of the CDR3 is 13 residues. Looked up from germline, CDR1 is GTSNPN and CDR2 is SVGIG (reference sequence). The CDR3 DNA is TGTGCCTGGAGTACGGTACGGGGCACTGAAGCTTTCTTT. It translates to CAWSTVRGTEAFF.

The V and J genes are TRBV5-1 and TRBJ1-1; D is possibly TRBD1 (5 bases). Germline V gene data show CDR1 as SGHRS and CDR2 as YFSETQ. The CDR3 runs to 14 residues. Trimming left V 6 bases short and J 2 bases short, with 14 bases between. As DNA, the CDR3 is TGCGCCAGCACGCCGACCGGGGGAAACACTGAAGCTTTCTTT. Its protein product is CASTPTGGNTEAFF.

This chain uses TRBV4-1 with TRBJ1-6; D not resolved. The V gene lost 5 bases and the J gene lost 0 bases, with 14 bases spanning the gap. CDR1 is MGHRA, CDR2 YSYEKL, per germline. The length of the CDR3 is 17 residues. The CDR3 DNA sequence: TGCGCCAGCAGCTATCAGACGGGGAGCTCCTATAATTCACCCCTCCACTTT. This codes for CASSYQTGSSYNSPLHF.

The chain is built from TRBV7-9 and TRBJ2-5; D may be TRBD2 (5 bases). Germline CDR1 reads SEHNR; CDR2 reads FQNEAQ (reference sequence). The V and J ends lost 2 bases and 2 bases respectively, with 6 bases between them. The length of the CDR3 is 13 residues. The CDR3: CASSLSGQETQYF. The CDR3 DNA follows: TGTGCCAGCAGCTTATCGGGACAAGAGACCCAGTACTTC.

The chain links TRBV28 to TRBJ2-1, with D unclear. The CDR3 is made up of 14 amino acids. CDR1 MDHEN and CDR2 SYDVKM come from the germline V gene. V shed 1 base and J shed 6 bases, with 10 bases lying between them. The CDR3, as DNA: TGTGCCAGCAGTTTATCAGGAATGATCAATGAGCAGTTCTTC. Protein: CASSLSGMINEQFF. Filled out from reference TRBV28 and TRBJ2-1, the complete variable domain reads DVKVTQSSRYLVKRTGEKVFLECVQDMDHENMFWYRQDPGLGLRLIYFSYDVKMKEKGDIPEGYSVSREKKERFSLILESASTNQTSMYLCASSLSGMINEQFFGPGTRLTVL.

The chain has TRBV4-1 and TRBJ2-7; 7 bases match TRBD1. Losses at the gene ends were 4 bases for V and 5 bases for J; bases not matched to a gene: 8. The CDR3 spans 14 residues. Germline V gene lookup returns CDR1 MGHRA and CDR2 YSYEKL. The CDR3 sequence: CASSLTTGLDEQYF. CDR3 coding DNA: TGCGCCAGCAGCCTGACGACAGGGCTCGACGAGCAGTACTTC.

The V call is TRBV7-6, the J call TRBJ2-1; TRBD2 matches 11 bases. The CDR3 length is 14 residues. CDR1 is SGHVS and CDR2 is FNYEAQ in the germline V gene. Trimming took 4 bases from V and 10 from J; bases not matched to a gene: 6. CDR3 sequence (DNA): TGTGCCAGCAGCTCTACGACTAGCGGGACGGAGCAGTTCTTC. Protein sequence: CASSSTTSGTEQFF.

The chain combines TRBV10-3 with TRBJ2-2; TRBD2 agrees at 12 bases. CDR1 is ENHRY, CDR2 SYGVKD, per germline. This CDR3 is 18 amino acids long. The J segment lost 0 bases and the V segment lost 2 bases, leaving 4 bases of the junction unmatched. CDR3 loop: CAISEGLAGTANTGELFF. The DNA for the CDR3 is TGTGCCATCAGTGAGGGACTAGCGGGGACCGCGAACACCGGGGAGCTGTTTTTT.